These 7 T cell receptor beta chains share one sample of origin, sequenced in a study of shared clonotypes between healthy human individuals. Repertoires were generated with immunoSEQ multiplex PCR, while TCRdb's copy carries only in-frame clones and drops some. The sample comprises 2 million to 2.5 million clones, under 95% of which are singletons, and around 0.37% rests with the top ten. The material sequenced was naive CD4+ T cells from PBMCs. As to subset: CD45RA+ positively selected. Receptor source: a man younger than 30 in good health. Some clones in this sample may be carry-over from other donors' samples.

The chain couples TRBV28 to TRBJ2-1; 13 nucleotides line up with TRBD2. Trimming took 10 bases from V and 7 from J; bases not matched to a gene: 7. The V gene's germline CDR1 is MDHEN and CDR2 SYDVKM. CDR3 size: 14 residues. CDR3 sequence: CATGTSGITNEQFF. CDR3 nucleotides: TGTGCCACAGGGACTAGCGGGATTACTAATGAGCAGTTCTTC.

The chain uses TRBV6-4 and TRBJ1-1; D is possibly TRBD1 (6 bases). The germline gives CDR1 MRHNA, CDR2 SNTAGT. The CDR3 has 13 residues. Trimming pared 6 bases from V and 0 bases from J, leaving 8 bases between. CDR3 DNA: TGTGCCAGCAGGGGACAACTGAACACTGAAGCTTTCTTT. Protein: CASRGQLNTEAFF.

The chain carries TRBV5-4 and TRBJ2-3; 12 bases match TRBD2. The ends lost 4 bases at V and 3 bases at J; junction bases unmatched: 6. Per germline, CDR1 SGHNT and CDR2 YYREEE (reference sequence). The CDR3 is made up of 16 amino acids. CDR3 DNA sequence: TGTGCCAGCAGCGATCAGACTAGCGGGAGTACAGATACGCAGTATTTT. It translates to CASSDQTSGSTDTQYF.

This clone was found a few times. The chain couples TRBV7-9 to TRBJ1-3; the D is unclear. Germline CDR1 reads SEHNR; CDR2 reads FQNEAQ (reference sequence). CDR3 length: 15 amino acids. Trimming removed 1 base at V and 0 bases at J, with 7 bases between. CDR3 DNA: TGTGCCAGCAGCTTAGACGGATACTCTGGAAACACCATATATTTT. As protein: CASSLDGYSGNTIYF.

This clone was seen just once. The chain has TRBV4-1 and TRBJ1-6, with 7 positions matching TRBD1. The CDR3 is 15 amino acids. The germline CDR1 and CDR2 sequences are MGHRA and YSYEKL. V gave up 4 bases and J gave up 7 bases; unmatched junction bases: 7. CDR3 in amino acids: CASSPQGEPNSPLHF. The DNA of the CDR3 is TGCGCCAGCAGCCCCCAGGGGGAACCGAATTCACCCCTCCACTTT.

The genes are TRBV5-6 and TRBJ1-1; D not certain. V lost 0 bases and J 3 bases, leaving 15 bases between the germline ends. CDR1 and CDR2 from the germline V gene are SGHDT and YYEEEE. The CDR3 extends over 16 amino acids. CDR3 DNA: TGTGCCAGCAGCTTGGTTGTGGTCGGTGGCGACACTGAAGCTTTCTTT. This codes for CASSLVVVGGDTEAFF.

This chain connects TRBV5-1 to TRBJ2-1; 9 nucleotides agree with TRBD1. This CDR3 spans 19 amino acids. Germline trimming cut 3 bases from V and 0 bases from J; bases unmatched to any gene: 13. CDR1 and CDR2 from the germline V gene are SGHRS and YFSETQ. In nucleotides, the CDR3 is TGCGCCAGCAGCTCGGTAGGGGGACAGGGCCTGAGCTCCTACAATGAGCAGTTCTTC. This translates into CASSSVGGQGLSSYNEQFF.